This is a list of T cell receptor beta chains from one sample in a study of cytomegalovirus exposure and HLA in healthy donors. Repertoires were generated with immunoSEQ multiplex PCR, while TCRdb's copy carries only in-frame clones and drops some. This table holds about 120,000 clones, approximately 70% found once. The sample comprised PBMCs. The receptors come from a woman between 35 and 50 years old in good health and CMV-seropositive. Both conserved end residues are part of each CDR3. A D gene is named only where the DNA matches it firmly. Rows give clone size only sometimes, using once, few, many, or a class for an expanded clone.

j_call | clone_size | v_call | d_call | cdr3_aa | cdr3_nt
TRBJ1-1 | - | TRBV6-5 | TRBD1 | CASRRGQAANTEAFF | TGTGCCAGCAGACGCGGACAGGCGGCGAACACTGAAGCTTTCTTT
TRBJ2-7 | once | TRBV6-1 | TRBD2 | CASRRPGLAQYEQYF | TGTGCCAGCAGGCGCCCGGGACTAGCGCAGTACGAGCAGTACTTC
TRBJ2-5 | - | TRBV28 | - | CASSPLPGRETQYF | TGTGCCAGCAGTCCCCTTCCAGGGAGGGAGACCCAGTACTTC
TRBJ1-2 | - | TRBV19 | - | CASTKARTANYGYTF | TGTGCCAGTACCAAAGCTCGGACAGCCAACTATGGCTACACCTTC
TRBJ2-4 | few | TRBV19 | - | CASSIGSGIAKNIQYF | TGTGCCAGTAGTATAGGTAGCGGAATAGCCAAAAACATTCAGTACTTC
TRBJ2-2 | few | TRBV6-1 | - | CASSRDWQNTGELFF | TGTGCCAGCAGTAGGGACTGGCAGAACACCGGGGAGCTGTTTTTT
TRBJ2-7 | - | TRBV19 | TRBD2 | CASSWTSGTNEQYF | TGTGCCAGTAGTTGGACTAGCGGCACCAACGAGCAGTACTTC
TRBJ2-1 | - | TRBV2 | TRBD2 | CASSAGLANEQFF | TGTGCCAGCAGCGCCGGACTAGCGAATGAGCAGTTCTTC
TRBJ1-4 | - | TRBV11-2 | TRBD1 | CASSSPGQGNEKLFF | TGTGCCAGCAGCTCCCCGGGACAGGGGAATGAAAAACTGTTTTTT
TRBJ2-3 | - | TRBV13 | TRBD2 | CASSLVGGPSGTSGTQYF | TGTGCCAGCAGCTTAGTAGGAGGGCCTAGCGGGACCTCAGGTACGCAGTATTTT
TRBJ2-2 | - | TRBV27 | - | CASSLFNGELFF | TGTGCCAGCAGTCTGTTTAACGGGGAGCTGTTTTTT
TRBJ1-1 | - | TRBV9 | - | CASSVDPSNTEAFF | TGTGCCAGCAGCGTAGATCCCTCGAACACTGAAGCTTTCTTT
TRBJ1-1 | - | TRBV7-3 | - | CASSPGHPQYTEAFF | TGTGCCAGCAGCCCGGGACATCCCCAATACACTGAAGCTTTCTTT
TRBJ2-5 | few | TRBV7-2 | TRBD1 | CASSGDRVETQYF | TGTGCCAGCAGCGGGGACAGGGTAGAGACCCAGTACTTC
TRBJ2-1 | few | TRBV7-2 | - | CASSLAVASYNEQFF | TGTGCCAGCAGCTTAGCGGTAGCCTCCTACAATGAGCAGTTCTTC